The clone carrying this TCR beta chain has a count of ten or more. What it binds is not known. This record belongs to a study of T cells in Graves' hyperthyroidism and ophthalmopathy. Study observations and caveats: The authors' 13 V-J model separated ophthalmopathy from stable hyperthyroidism.

V lost 6 bases and J lost 4; bases outside the gene matches: 1. There are 12 residues in the CDR3. Germline V gives CDR1 LNHNV, CDR2 YYDKDF (reference sequence). Researchers took RNA transcripts and amplified the TCR beta CDR3 regions from them. HTBI primers were employed in a first-round RT-PCR of the TCR CDR3. TCRdb reprocessed the multiplex PCR reads with MiXCR, giving one entry per CDR3 protein. The sample shows fewer than 450,000 distinct CDR3 sequences, roughly 15% of them seen only once. This clonotype was obtained from a woman in her 30s with Graves' hyperthyroidism that later progressed to Graves' ophthalmopathy. Sequenced: blood. The chain combines TRBV15 with TRBJ2-5; the match to TRBD1 covers 8 bases. The CDR3 here is CATRTGAETQYF. For the CDR3, the DNA is TGTGCCACCAGGACAGGGGCAGAGACCCAGTACTTC. Drawing the rest from reference TRBV15 and TRBJ2-5, the complete variable domain is DAMVIQNPRYQVTQFGKPVTLSCSQTLNHNVMYWYQQKSSQAPKLLFHYYDKDFNNEADTPDNFQSRRPNTSFCFLDIRSPGLGDTAMYLCATRTGAETQYFGPGTRLLVL.